This TCR beta chain was sequenced in a study of graft-versus-host responses after intestinal transplantation. Across the study: Grafts were multivisceral, liver-intestinal, or isolated intestinal. Each recipient received anti-thymocyte globulin induction, then tacrolimus and steroids for 3 to 4 years. Study-level findings and limits: Recipient bone marrow held GvH clones, some seen earlier in ileum or blood.

This clone was seen once. Its antigen is not known. This CDR3 has 11 residues. The germline V and J ends were trimmed by 0 bases and 10 bases, with 7 bases remaining between them. CDR1 is SQVTM and CDR2 is ANQGSEA in the germline V gene. Some clones are missing from TCRdb's copy, which holds only in-frame ones; the method was immunoSEQ multiplex PCR. Seen here are approximately 68,000 clones, around 87% observed once, and the top ten hold about 4.2%. The sequences come from unstimulated CD8+ T cells sorted from spleen or lymph node cells, collected before transplant. The receptor comes from a human donor who was the organ donor for an intestinal transplant. V usage is TRBV29-1 and J usage is TRBJ2-1; D gene uncertain. The CDR3 protein is CSVEEANEQFF. The CDR3 bases are TGCAGCGTTGAAGAAGCAAACGAGCAGTTCTTC.